This T cell receptor beta chain originates from a study of blood T cell repertoires in COVID-19. The CDR3 has 15 residues. Germline V gene data show CDR1 as SNHLY and CDR2 as FYNNEI. V was cut by 7 bases and J by 2 bases, with 18 bases left in between. Measured with immunoSEQ multiplex PCR; TCRdb has only the in-frame clones, and not every one. In the table there are more than 200,000 clones, about 88% of which are singletons. This clonotype was obtained from a woman in her sixties with acute or convalescent COVID-19. V is TRBV2 and J is TRBJ2-7; D gene unclear. What was sequenced was peripheral blood. The CDR3 DNA is TGTGCCAGCAACGTCGCTGCGGCTGTCACCTACGAGCAGTACTTC. Amino acid sequence: CASNVAAAVTYEQYF.